Sequencing of this T cell receptor (beta chain) was carried out in a study of T cells in Graves' hyperthyroidism and ophthalmopathy. Amplified TCR beta CDR3 regions came from RNA transcripts. Primed by the HTBI set, a first-round RT-PCR was run on the TCR CDR3. TCRdb itself ran the multiplex PCR reads through MiXCR, one entry per CDR3 protein. This sample carries under 300,000 distinct CDR3 sequences, 13% of them seen once, and the ten largest clones take almost 8%. Patients were aged 18 to 65, had disease duration under 2 months, and had newly diagnosed hyperthyroidism. Blood from later-ophthalmopathy patients was taken at first hyperthyroidism diagnosis. Out of 10 ml of fresh peripheral blood came the PBMCs. At least ten counts were recorded for this clonotype. This clonotype was obtained from a woman aged 25 to 39 with Graves' hyperthyroidism that later progressed to Graves' ophthalmopathy. The sample taken for sequencing was blood.

CDR3 nucleotide sequence: TGTGCCAGCAGCTCTAGACTAGCGGGTATCAATGAGCAGTTCTTC. Translating it yields CASSSRLAGINEQFF. The rearrangement uses TRBV7-2 and TRBJ2-1; 10 bases are shared with TRBD2. The CDR3 runs 15 residues. From germline, CDR1 is SGHTA and CDR2 FQGNSA. V was pared by 4 bases and J by 6 bases, with 6 bases of the junction left unmatched.